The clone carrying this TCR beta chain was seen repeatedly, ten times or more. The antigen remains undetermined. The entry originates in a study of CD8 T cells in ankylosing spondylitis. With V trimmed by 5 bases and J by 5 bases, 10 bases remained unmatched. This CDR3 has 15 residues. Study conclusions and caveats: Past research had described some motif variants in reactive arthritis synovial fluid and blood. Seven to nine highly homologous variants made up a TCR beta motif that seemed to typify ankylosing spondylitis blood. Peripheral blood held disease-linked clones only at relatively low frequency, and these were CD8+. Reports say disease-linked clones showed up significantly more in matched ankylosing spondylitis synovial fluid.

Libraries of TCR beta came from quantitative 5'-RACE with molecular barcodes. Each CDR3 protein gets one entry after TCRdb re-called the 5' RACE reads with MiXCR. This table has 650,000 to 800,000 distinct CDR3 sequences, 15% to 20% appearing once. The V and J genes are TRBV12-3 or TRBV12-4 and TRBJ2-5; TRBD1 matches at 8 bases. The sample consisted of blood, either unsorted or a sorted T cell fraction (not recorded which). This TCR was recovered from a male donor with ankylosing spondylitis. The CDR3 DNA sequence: TGTGCCAGCAGTCTTCACGACAGGGGTGGGGAGACCCAGTACTTC. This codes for CASSLHDRGGETQYF.